This T cell receptor (beta chain) appears in the sequencing data of a study of OX40 agonist ivuxolimab in advanced cancers. Whole-study context: The treatment was a fully human IgG2 OX40 agonist, ivuxolimab. Averaging about 60 years in age, with a range of roughly 20 to 79, the cohort was about 86% male. The study, taken as a whole, reports: Partial responders at 0.1-3.0 mg/kg showed near-lowest clonal expansion.

A word on this clone: No antigen is known for it.

Repertoires were generated with immunoSEQ multiplex PCR, while TCRdb's copy carries only in-frame clones and drops some. The sample lists over 60,000 clones, 85% to 90% occurring once. This CDR3 spans 13 amino acids. Looked up from germline, CDR1 is MNHEY and CDR2 is SVGAGI. V lost 6 bases and J lost 5, with 8 bases in between. The source of this sequence is an adult with an advanced solid tumor such as melanoma, head and neck, liver or kidney cancer. V is TRBV6-5 and J is TRBJ1-6; D ambiguous. Sequencing was performed on CD4+ or CD8+ T cells sorted from blood, taken in a trial of the OX40 agonist ivuxolimab. The CDR3 DNA reads TGTGCCAGCAGCGAGGGCCATAATTCACCCCTCCACTTT. This gives the protein CASSEGHNSPLHF.